The rows below give T cell receptor beta chains drawn from one sample of a study of T cells in tuberculosis. Profiling relied on immunoSEQ multiplex PCR, and the TCRdb table lists in-frame clones only, not all of them. Counted here are tens of thousands of clones, about 85% occurring once; the ten biggest clones make up roughly 5.7%. The source material was PBMCs, sampled at tuberculosis diagnosis. Every receptor here comes from an adult with tuberculosis. Both conserved end residues are part of each CDR3. D genes are given only for firm matches. Size tells how often a clone was seen (once, few, many) or the class of an expanded clone, and some rows leave it out.

d_gene: TRBD2; j_gene: TRBJ2-1; abundance: -; v_gene: TRBV2; CDR3aa: CASRSVAGGEQFF; CDR3nt: TGTGCCAGCAGATCGGTAGCGGGGGGTGAGCAGTTCTTC
d_gene: -; j_gene: TRBJ2-5; abundance: -; v_gene: TRBV4-1; CDR3aa: CASSQELVWETQYF; CDR3nt: TGCGCCAGCAGCCAAGAATTAGTCTGGGAGACCCAGTACTTC
d_gene: TRBD1; j_gene: TRBJ1-2; abundance: -; v_gene: TRBV7-2; CDR3aa: CASSFDRGPFYGYTF; CDR3nt: TGTGCCAGCAGCTTCGACAGGGGACCGTTCTATGGCTACACCTTC
d_gene: TRBD1; j_gene: TRBJ2-1; abundance: -; v_gene: TRBV11-3; CDR3aa: CASSPGQGEINEQFF; CDR3nt: TGTGCCAGCAGTCCCGGACAGGGGGAGATAAATGAGCAGTTCTTC
d_gene: TRBD2; j_gene: TRBJ2-7; abundance: few; v_gene: TRBV5-1; CDR3aa: CASSSLGLAGVPYEQYF; CDR3nt: TGCGCCAGCAGCTCCCTCGGACTAGCGGGGGTTCCCTACGAGCAGTACTTC
d_gene: TRBD2; j_gene: TRBJ2-3; abundance: -; v_gene: TRBV18; CDR3aa: CASSRSTSGGTADTQYF; CDR3nt: TGTGCCAGCTCAAGGTCGACTAGCGGGGGGACCGCAGATACGCAGTATTTT
d_gene: -; j_gene: TRBJ2-1; abundance: -; v_gene: TRBV5-1; CDR3aa: CASSFAYNEQFF; CDR3nt: TGCGCCAGCAGCTTCGCCTACAATGAGCAGTTCTTC
d_gene: TRBD1; j_gene: TRBJ2-7; abundance: -; v_gene: TRBV28; CDR3aa: CASSPGQAYYEQYF; CDR3nt: TGTGCCAGCAGCCCGGGACAGGCGTACTACGAGCAGTACTTC
d_gene: TRBD1; j_gene: TRBJ2-7; abundance: -; v_gene: TRBV7-6; CDR3aa: CASTKTRDRGSYEQYF; CDR3nt: TGTGCCAGCACCAAAACCCGGGACAGGGGCTCCTACGAGCAGTACTTC
d_gene: -; j_gene: TRBJ2-7; abundance: large; v_gene: TRBV4-2; CDR3aa: CASSQDPLTVGLFDEQYF; CDR3nt: TGTGCCAGCAGCCAGGACCCATTGACAGTAGGATTATTCGACGAGCAGTACTTC
d_gene: -; j_gene: TRBJ1-1; abundance: -; v_gene: TRBV15; CDR3aa: CATSRDTSGTEAFF; CDR3nt: TGTGCCACCAGCAGAGATACGTCGGGGACTGAAGCTTTCTTT
d_gene: TRBD1; j_gene: TRBJ2-7; abundance: -; v_gene: TRBV27; CDR3aa: CASSFGQGPSYEQYF; CDR3nt: TGTGCCAGCAGTTTCGGACAGGGTCCCTCCTACGAGCAGTACTTC
d_gene: -; j_gene: TRBJ1-5; abundance: -; v_gene: TRBV6-5; CDR3aa: CASSPTGPNQPQHF; CDR3nt: TGTGCCAGCAGCCCTACAGGGCCGAATCAGCCCCAGCATTTT
d_gene: TRBD1; j_gene: TRBJ1-6; abundance: -; v_gene: TRBV14; CDR3aa: CASSLTGVNSPLHF; CDR3nt: TGTGCCAGCAGCCTTACAGGGGTTAATTCACCCCTCCACTTT
d_gene: -; j_gene: TRBJ2-7; abundance: -; v_gene: TRBV9; CDR3aa: CASSVGAGSYEQYF; CDR3nt: TGTGCCAGCAGCGTAGGAGCGGGCTCCTACGAGCAGTACTTC
d_gene: TRBD2; j_gene: TRBJ2-7; abundance: -; v_gene: TRBV13; CDR3aa: CASSLGLALKYEQYF; CDR3nt: TGTGCCAGCAGCTTGGGACTAGCTCTAAAATACGAGCAGTACTTC
d_gene: -; j_gene: TRBJ2-5; abundance: -; v_gene: TRBV6-5; CDR3aa: CASSPTSLPETQYF; CDR3nt: TGTGCCAGCAGCCCCACTAGTTTACCAGAGACCCAGTACTTC
d_gene: TRBD1; j_gene: TRBJ1-1; abundance: -; v_gene: TRBV6-6; CDR3aa: CASRDRGSAEAFF; CDR3nt: TGTGCCAGCAGGGACAGGGGGAGTGCTGAAGCTTTCTTT
d_gene: TRBD1; j_gene: TRBJ2-4; abundance: -; v_gene: TRBV19; CDR3aa: CASSIPGQGINIQYF; CDR3nt: TGTGCCAGTAGTATCCCGGGACAGGGTATTAACATTCAGTACTTC
d_gene: TRBD1; j_gene: TRBJ1-5; abundance: -; v_gene: TRBV28; CDR3aa: CASSFPRGQSNQPQHF; CDR3nt: TGTGCCAGCAGTTTTCCCAGGGGGCAGAGCAATCAGCCCCAGCATTTT
d_gene: TRBD1; j_gene: TRBJ2-1; abundance: -; v_gene: TRBV27; CDR3aa: CASSSGQGGNEQFF; CDR3nt: TGTGCCAGCAGTTCCGGACAGGGTGGGAATGAGCAGTTCTTC
d_gene: -; j_gene: TRBJ1-6; abundance: few; v_gene: TRBV7-2; CDR3aa: CASSFQGNNSPLHF; CDR3nt: TGTGCCAGCAGTTTCCAGGGGAACAATTCACCCCTCCACTTT
d_gene: -; j_gene: TRBJ2-7; abundance: -; v_gene: TRBV9; CDR3aa: CASSISWDTSSYEQYF; CDR3nt: TGTGCCAGCAGCATCTCGTGGGACACATCCTCCTACGAGCAGTACTTC
d_gene: -; j_gene: TRBJ2-7; abundance: -; v_gene: TRBV6-1; CDR3aa: CASNRRTVGEQYF; CDR3nt: TGTGCCAGCAACCGGCGGACAGTAGGGGAGCAGTACTTC
d_gene: -; j_gene: TRBJ1-1; abundance: -; v_gene: TRBV25-1; CDR3aa: CASTTGGSEAFF; CDR3nt: TGTGCCAGCACCACCGGGGGATCTGAAGCTTTCTTT
d_gene: TRBD2; j_gene: TRBJ2-7; abundance: -; v_gene: TRBV4-2; CDR3aa: CASSQSLAGGPSEQYF; CDR3nt: TGTGCCAGCAGCCAATCACTAGCGGGGGGGCCGAGCGAGCAGTACTTC
d_gene: -; j_gene: TRBJ1-6; abundance: -; v_gene: TRBV9; CDR3aa: CASSPGTSPSPLHF; CDR3nt: TGTGCCAGCAGCCCTGGGACATCTCCCTCACCCCTCCACTTT
d_gene: -; j_gene: TRBJ1-2; abundance: once; v_gene: TRBV28; CDR3aa: CASSLSAVYGYTF; CDR3nt: TGTGCCAGCAGTTTAAGTGCAGTCTATGGCTACACCTTC
d_gene: TRBD1; j_gene: TRBJ2-3; abundance: -; v_gene: TRBV28; CDR3aa: CENGQGEYF; CDR3nt: TGTGAAAATGGACAGGGGGAGTATTTT
d_gene: TRBD1; j_gene: TRBJ1-6; abundance: -; v_gene: TRBV7-2; CDR3aa: CASSLEAGGFVLHF; CDR3nt: TGTGCCAGCAGCTTAGAGGCAGGGGGTTTTGTCCTCCACTTT
d_gene: -; j_gene: TRBJ2-6; abundance: -; v_gene: TRBV30; CDR3aa: CAWSVPGMAGANVLTF; CDR3nt: TGTGCCTGGAGTGTACCAGGGATGGCTGGGGCCAACGTCCTGACTTTC
d_gene: -; j_gene: TRBJ2-5; abundance: -; v_gene: TRBV7-2; CDR3aa: CASSLERETQYF; CDR3nt: TGTGCCAGCAGCTTGGAGAGAGAGACCCAGTACTTC
d_gene: TRBD2; j_gene: TRBJ2-1; abundance: -; v_gene: TRBV5-1; CDR3aa: CASSSGLAGGGNEQFF; CDR3nt: TGCGCCAGCAGCTCGGGACTAGCGGGAGGCGGCAATGAGCAGTTCTTC
d_gene: -; j_gene: TRBJ2-7; abundance: -; v_gene: TRBV5-1; CDR3aa: CASSRLGTQRINEQYF; CDR3nt: TGCGCCAGCAGCCGTTTGGGGACACAGAGAATCAACGAGCAGTACTTC
d_gene: TRBD2; j_gene: TRBJ2-3; abundance: -; v_gene: TRBV19; CDR3aa: CASSLGLAGGTDTQYF; CDR3nt: TGTGCCAGTAGTCTAGGACTAGCGGGGGGCACAGATACGCAGTATTTT
d_gene: TRBD2; j_gene: TRBJ2-1; abundance: -; v_gene: TRBV5-1; CDR3aa: CASSFGGAQYNEQFF; CDR3nt: TGCGCCAGCAGCTTCGGGGGGGCGCAGTACAATGAGCAGTTCTTC
d_gene: -; j_gene: TRBJ1-3; abundance: -; v_gene: TRBV20-1; CDR3aa: CSAEREDTIYF; CDR3nt: TGCAGTGCTGAGCGAGAGGACACCATATATTTT
d_gene: TRBD2; j_gene: TRBJ2-2; abundance: -; v_gene: TRBV30; CDR3aa: CAWTSGGADTGELFF; CDR3nt: TGTGCCTGGACTAGCGGGGGGGCAGACACCGGGGAGCTGTTTTTT
d_gene: -; j_gene: TRBJ2-1; abundance: -; v_gene: TRBV11-3; CDR3aa: CASGRGQGAYNEQFF; CDR3nt: TGTGCCAGCGGGCGGGGGCAGGGTGCCTACAATGAGCAGTTCTTC
d_gene: -; j_gene: TRBJ1-2; abundance: -; v_gene: TRBV13; CDR3aa: CASSQGGNYGYTF; CDR3nt: TGTGCCAGCAGCCAGGGAGGTAACTATGGCTACACCTTC
d_gene: -; j_gene: TRBJ2-2; abundance: -; v_gene: TRBV27; CDR3aa: CASSVIKNTGELFF; CDR3nt: TGTGCCAGCAGTGTAATAAAGAACACCGGGGAGCTGTTTTTT
d_gene: TRBD1; j_gene: TRBJ2-7; abundance: -; v_gene: TRBV6-6; CDR3aa: CASSPSTGGSFYEQYF; CDR3nt: TGTGCCAGCAGCCCATCAACAGGGGGTAGTTTCTACGAGCAGTACTTC
d_gene: -; j_gene: TRBJ2-4; abundance: -; v_gene: TRBV4-3; CDR3aa: CASSQDLVGVKNIQYF; CDR3nt: TGCGCCAGCAGCCAAGATCTTGTAGGGGTCAAAAACATTCAGTACTTC
d_gene: -; j_gene: TRBJ1-6; abundance: few; v_gene: TRBV5-6; CDR3aa: CASSLAQNSPLHF; CDR3nt: TGTGCCAGCAGCTTGGCCCAAAATTCACCCCTCCACTTT
d_gene: -; j_gene: TRBJ1-2; abundance: -; v_gene: TRBV30; CDR3aa: CAWSVGAGGGYTF; CDR3nt: TGTGCCTGGAGTGTAGGGGCAGGAGGGGGCTACACCTTC
d_gene: -; j_gene: TRBJ1-6; abundance: -; v_gene: TRBV4-3; CDR3aa: CASSPLPLHF; CDR3nt: TGCGCCAGCAGCCCCCTACCCCTCCACTTT
d_gene: -; j_gene: TRBJ2-7; abundance: -; v_gene: TRBV2; CDR3aa: CAIRQDSSYEQYF; CDR3nt: TGTGCCATCAGACAGGATAGCTCCTACGAGCAGTACTTC
d_gene: TRBD1; j_gene: TRBJ1-1; abundance: -; v_gene: TRBV4-3; CDR3aa: CASSQGHRGRTEAFF; CDR3nt: TGCGCCAGCAGCCAAGGGCACAGGGGGAGGACTGAAGCTTTCTTT
d_gene: TRBD2; j_gene: TRBJ2-5; abundance: -; v_gene: TRBV7-8; CDR3aa: CASSLARLAVSQETQYF; CDR3nt: TGTGCCAGCAGCTTAGCGAGACTAGCGGTCTCCCAAGAGACCCAGTACTTC
d_gene: TRBD1; j_gene: TRBJ2-5; abundance: -; v_gene: TRBV28; CDR3aa: CASSLYMDREKTQYF; CDR3nt: TGTGCCAGCAGTTTATATATGGACAGGGAGAAGACCCAGTACTTC
d_gene: -; j_gene: TRBJ1-1; abundance: -; v_gene: TRBV7-9; CDR3aa: CASWGDRAEAFF; CDR3nt: TGTGCCAGCTGGGGGGATAGGGCTGAAGCTTTCTTT
d_gene: TRBD1; j_gene: TRBJ2-5; abundance: -; v_gene: TRBV7-9; CDR3aa: CASSLESQGARKNF; CDR3nt: TGTGCCAGCAGCTTAGAGAGTCAGGGGGCGCGAAAGAACTTC
d_gene: TRBD1; j_gene: TRBJ1-2; abundance: -; v_gene: TRBV4-2; CDR3aa: CASSRGTGGSGNYGYTF; CDR3nt: TGTGCCAGCAGCCGAGGGACAGGGGGCTCGGGTAACTATGGCTACACCTTC
d_gene: TRBD1; j_gene: TRBJ1-3; abundance: -; v_gene: TRBV28; CDR3aa: CASSLAGPRGDTIYF; CDR3nt: TGTGCCAGCAGTTTAGCCGGCCCCAGGGGGGACACCATATATTTT
d_gene: TRBD2; j_gene: TRBJ2-1; abundance: -; v_gene: TRBV4-1; CDR3aa: CASSQDPSGSLPYNEQFF; CDR3nt: TGCGCCAGCAGCCAAGACCCAAGCGGGAGTCTCCCCTACAATGAGCAGTTCTTC
d_gene: TRBD1; j_gene: TRBJ1-1; abundance: -; v_gene: TRBV6-1; CDR3aa: CASSEVDRGKRGTEAFF; CDR3nt: TGTGCCAGCAGTGAAGTAGACAGGGGTAAAAGAGGAACTGAAGCTTTCTTT
d_gene: TRBD1; j_gene: TRBJ1-2; abundance: -; v_gene: TRBV28; CDR3aa: CASLERTGSNYGYTF; CDR3nt: TGTGCCAGCCTGGAGCGGACAGGCTCTAACTATGGCTACACCTTC
d_gene: TRBD1; j_gene: TRBJ2-1; abundance: once; v_gene: TRBV6-5; CDR3aa: CASSYLDRVRNEQFF; CDR3nt: TGTGCCAGCAGTTACCTGGACAGGGTGCGGAATGAGCAGTTCTTC
d_gene: TRBD1; j_gene: TRBJ2-3; abundance: -; v_gene: TRBV6-5; CDR3aa: CASSYSGTGNTDTQYF; CDR3nt: TGTGCCAGCAGTTACTCTGGGACAGGAAACACAGATACGCAGTATTTT
d_gene: -; j_gene: TRBJ1-5; abundance: few; v_gene: TRBV27; CDR3aa: CASSPYGGYSNQPQHF; CDR3nt: TGTGCCAGCAGTCCGTATGGGGGGTATAGCAATCAGCCCCAGCATTTT